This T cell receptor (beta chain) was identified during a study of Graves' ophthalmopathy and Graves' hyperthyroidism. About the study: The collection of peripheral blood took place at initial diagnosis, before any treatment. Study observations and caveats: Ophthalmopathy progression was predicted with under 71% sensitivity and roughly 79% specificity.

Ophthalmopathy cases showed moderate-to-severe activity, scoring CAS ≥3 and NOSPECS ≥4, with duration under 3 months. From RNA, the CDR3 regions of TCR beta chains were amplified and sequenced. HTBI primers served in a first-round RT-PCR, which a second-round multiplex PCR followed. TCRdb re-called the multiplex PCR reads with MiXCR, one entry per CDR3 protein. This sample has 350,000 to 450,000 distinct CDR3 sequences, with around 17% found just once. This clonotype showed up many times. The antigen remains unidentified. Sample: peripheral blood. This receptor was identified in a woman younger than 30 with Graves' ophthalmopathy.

The DNA for the CDR3 is TGTGCCAGCAGTTCCGACAGGGCGGATCAGCCCCAGCATTTT. It specifies CASSSDRADQPQHF. The chain links TRBV28 to TRBJ1-5; 7 bases match TRBD1. Germline loops: CDR1 MDHEN, CDR2 SYDVKM. V gave up 4 bases and J gave up 5 bases; unmatched junction bases: 5. There are 14 residues in the CDR3.